What follows are 16 T cell receptor beta chains derived from one specimen sequenced in a study of cytomegalovirus exposure and HLA in healthy donors. PCR was performed using 60 Vbeta and 13 Jbeta primers. Sequencing was performed with immunoSEQ multiplex PCR; in TCRdb, only in-frame clones are kept and a portion is missing. The profile shows 120,000 or so clones, around 75% of them singletons. Sequencing was done on a sample of PBMCs. The receptor set was obtained from a woman between 45 and 65 years old in good health and CMV-seronegative.

The chain is built from TRBV29-1 and TRBJ2-7; 8 bases map to TRBD2. With V trimmed by 4 bases and J by 0 bases, 5 bases remained unmatched. The CDR3 length is 14 residues. CDR1 and CDR2 (germline): SQVTM, ANQGSEA. The CDR3 loop reads CSVARGGSSYEQYF. In DNA form, the CDR3 reads TGCAGCGTTGCTCGGGGGGGGAGCTCCTACGAGCAGTACTTC.

This sequence joins TRBV5-1 and TRBJ2-1; 12 bases agree with TRBD1. The ends lost 5 bases at V and 8 bases at J; junction bases unmatched: 8. This CDR3 spans 15 amino acids. The V gene's germline CDR1 is SGHRS and CDR2 YFSETQ. The chain's CDR3 is CASRVGQGAVDEQFF. The CDR3 DNA follows: TGCGCCAGCAGAGTGGGACAGGGGGCGGTGGATGAGCAGTTCTTC.

The chain links TRBV30 to TRBJ1-3, with TRBD1 identical over 7 bases. V shed 3 bases and J 2 bases; nucleotides not matched to a gene: 7. The CDR3 totals 15 residues. Germline CDR1 reads GTSNPN; CDR2 reads SVGIG (reference sequence). CDR3 protein: CAWSIFGQAGNTIYF. As DNA, the CDR3 is TGTGCCTGGAGCATTTTCGGACAGGCTGGAAACACCATATATTTT.

This clone was seen more than once but under ten times. The chain couples TRBV7-8 to TRBJ2-5, with D perhaps matching TRBD1 (6 bases). Looked up from germline, CDR1 is SGHVS and CDR2 is FQNEAQ. V gave up 4 bases and J gave up 7 bases, with 16 bases separating them. The CDR3 runs to 14 residues. The CDR3 DNA sequence: TGTGCCAGCAGCTCCCTGACAGGTTCGCGGACCCAGTACTTC. Its translation: CASSSLTGSRTQYF.

The chain uses TRBV10-3 and TRBJ2-1; 7 bases match TRBD2. The V gene's germline CDR1 is ENHRY and CDR2 SYGVKD. V was pared by 8 bases and J by 7 bases, with 11 bases of the junction left unmatched. The CDR3 length is 14 residues. CDR3 sequence: CAIAWGEGQNEQFF. CDR3 DNA: TGTGCCATCGCCTGGGGGGAGGGCCAGAATGAGCAGTTCTTC.

V and J are TRBV19 and TRBJ2-1; 12 bases agree with TRBD2. Trimming took 4 bases from V and 10 from J; bases not matched to a gene: 5. The CDR3 is 14 amino acids. Per germline, CDR1 LNHDA and CDR2 SQIVND (reference sequence). The CDR3 region is CASSRGTSGREQFF. As DNA, the CDR3 is TGTGCCAGTAGTAGAGGGACTAGCGGGCGGGAGCAGTTCTTC.

This chain connects TRBV5-1 to TRBJ2-1, with 10 bases identical to TRBD2. Germline CDR1 and CDR2: SGHRS and YFSETQ. Germline trimming cut 5 bases from V and 2 bases from J; bases unmatched to any gene: 1. CDR3 length: 14 amino acids. The chain's CDR3 is CASRLAGTYNEQFF. Written as DNA, the CDR3 is TGCGCCAGCAGACTAGCGGGAACCTACAATGAGCAGTTCTTC. The full variable domain, completed using reference TRBV5-1 and TRBJ2-1, is KAGVTQTPRYLIKTRGQQVTLSCSPISGHRSVSWYQQTPGQGLQFLFEYFSETQRNKGNFPGRFSGRQFSNSRSEMNVSTLELGDSALYLCASRLAGTYNEQFFGPGTRLTVL.

The chain recombines TRBV30 with TRBJ1-3, with a tentative D call TRBD1 (5 bases). Germline CDR1 reads GTSNPN; CDR2 reads SVGIG (reference sequence). This CDR3 is built from 12 residues. The CDR3 region is CARGTDGNTIYF. As DNA, the CDR3 is TGTGCACGCGGGACTGATGGAAACACCATATATTTT.

The J gene is TRBJ2-7, the V gene TRBV7-9; a possible D gene is TRBD2 (6 bases). The germline V gene encodes CDR1 SEHNR and CDR2 FQNEAQ (reference sequence). The CDR3 loop spans 15 amino acids. The V and J ends lost 5 bases and 5 bases respectively, with 19 bases between them. Here the CDR3 reads CASSDLTSRMDEQYF. DNA of the CDR3: TGTGCCAGCAGCGACCTAACTAGCAGGATGGACGAGCAGTACTTC.

The V and J genes are TRBV28 and TRBJ2-7, with a weak D call TRBD1 (5 bases). V lost 2 bases, J lost 6 bases, and 14 bases lay in between. This CDR3 has 14 amino acids. Germline CDR1 and CDR2: MDHEN and SYDVKM. CDR3 sequence (DNA): TGTGCCAGCAGTTTAGCAGGGTTGGGGCGCGAGCAGTACTTC. Residues: CASSLAGLGREQYF.

The chain links TRBV5-1 to TRBJ2-5, with TRBD2 identical over 12 bases. The CDR3 loop spans 18 amino acids. The V and J ends lost 0 bases and 2 bases, in that order; junction bases with no gene match: 8. CDR1 and CDR2 (germline): SGHRS, YFSETQ. CDR3 region: CASSLVSTLAGGQETQYF. In DNA form, the CDR3 reads TGCGCCAGCAGCTTGGTCTCGACACTAGCGGGAGGACAAGAGACCCAGTACTTC.

About this clone itself: The junction shows a germline mismatch at one end, possibly a read error. V gene TRBV7-9 combines with J gene TRBJ2-2; tentatively, D is TRBD1 (5 bases). The CDR3 loop spans 13 amino acids. CDR1 is SEHNR, CDR2 FQNEAQ, per germline (reference sequence). CDR3 sequence reads: CSSTLRDTGELFF. The DNA for the CDR3 is TGTTCCAGCACTCTCAGGGACACCGGGGAGCTGTTTTTT.

The chain links TRBV5-1 to TRBJ2-1; D may be TRBD1 (5 bases). The germline V and J ends were trimmed by 0 bases and 2 bases, with 9 bases remaining between them. Germline V lookup: CDR1 SGHRS, CDR2 YFSETQ. The CDR3 sequence is 15 residues long. The CDR3 is CASSLVDSTYNEQFF. The CDR3 DNA is TGCGCCAGCAGCTTGGTCGACAGCACCTACAATGAGCAGTTCTTC.

The V call is TRBV28, the J call TRBJ1-3; D remains unclear. The V and J ends lost 3 bases and 2 bases respectively, with 8 bases between them. The CDR3 has 14 residues. CDR1 is MDHEN, CDR2 SYDVKM, per germline. This CDR3 is CASSFQSTGNTIYF. CDR3 nucleotide sequence: TGTGCCAGCAGTTTTCAGTCAACTGGAAACACCATATATTTT.

The chain has TRBV6-6 and TRBJ2-1, with TRBD2 identical over 9 bases. The V gene's germline CDR1 is MNHNY and CDR2 SVGAGI (reference sequence). CDR3 length: 15 amino acids. The J segment lost 5 bases and the V segment lost 6 bases, leaving 8 bases of the junction unmatched. The CDR3 protein is CASSFSGSFDNEQFF. CDR3 DNA sequence: TGTGCCAGCAGCTTTAGCGGGAGTTTCGACAATGAGCAGTTCTTC.

This chain joins TRBV5-1 and TRBJ2-3; 10 nucleotides line up with TRBD2. CDR1 and CDR2 from the germline V gene are SGHRS and YFSETQ. V was pared by 0 bases and J by 1 base, with 2 bases of the junction left unmatched. The CDR3 sequence is 16 residues long. The CDR3 DNA follows: TGCGCCAGCAGCTTGGGAGGGACTAGCGGCACAGATACGCAGTATTTT. It translates to CASSLGGTSGTDTQYF.